Presented here are 19 T cell receptor beta chains from one specimen sequenced in a study of OX40 agonist ivuxolimab in advanced cancers. Profiling relied on immunoSEQ multiplex PCR, and the TCRdb table lists in-frame clones only, not all of them. This table holds tens of thousands of clones, 92% found once. The sample was CD4+ or CD8+ T cells sorted from blood, taken in a trial of the OX40 agonist ivuxolimab. The receptors come from an adult with an advanced solid tumor such as melanoma, head and neck, liver or kidney cancer.

V and J are TRBV7-9 and TRBJ2-7; a possible D gene is TRBD1 (5 bases). This CDR3 has 16 amino acids. V was shortened by 5 bases and J by 4 bases, with 21 bases between the two germline ends. Germline V lookup: CDR1 SEHNR, CDR2 FQNEAQ (reference sequence). CDR3 nucleotides: TGTGCCAGCAGCCCCCGTACAGGCCCGGCGTGGTACGAGCAGTACTTC. The encoded protein is CASSPRTGPAWYEQYF.

V and J are TRBV4-3 and TRBJ2-1; 8 nucleotides align to TRBD2. The V and J ends lost 2 bases and 5 bases, in that order; junction bases with no gene match: 5. In germline, CDR1 is LGHNA, CDR2 YSLEER. This CDR3 region has 15 residues. The CDR3 loop reads CASSQTWRGDNEQFF. CDR3 nucleotide sequence: TGCGCCAGCAGCCAAACCTGGCGGGGGGACAATGAGCAGTTCTTC.

The chain links TRBV2 to TRBJ2-2; weak D call: TRBD1 (7 bases). Germline CDR1 is SNHLY and CDR2 is FYNNEI. V was cut by 6 bases and J by 2 bases, with 22 bases left in between. This CDR3 contains 18 residues. The CDR3 DNA follows: TGTGCCAGCAGCAAACAAAGGCAGGGGGGACCAAACACCGGGGAGCTGTTTTTT. The encoded protein is CASSKQRQGGPNTGELFF.

The rearrangement uses TRBV6-5 and TRBJ1-1; D remains unclear. Trimming took 5 bases from V and 5 from J, leaving 12 bases between them. CDR1 is MNHEY and CDR2 is SVGAGI in the germline V gene. The CDR3 has 13 amino acids. The CDR3 region is CASSTSGVTEAFF. The CDR3 DNA reads as TGTGCCAGCAGTACCTCCGGGGTGACTGAAGCTTTCTTT.

V is TRBV4-3 and J is TRBJ2-7; possibly TRBD1 or TRBD2 for D (5 bases each). CDR1 is LGHNA and CDR2 is YSLEER in the germline V gene. The V end lost 0 bases, the J end lost 2 bases, and 14 bases lay between the germline ends. This CDR3 spans 16 amino acids. CDR3 DNA sequence: TGCGCCAGCAGCCAAGATTTCGGGGAAGGGGCCTACGAGCAGTACTTC. It translates to CASSQDFGEGAYEQYF.

The chain is built from TRBV27 and TRBJ2-2; D remains unclear. The CDR3 totals 15 residues. CDR1 is MNHEY and CDR2 is SMNVEV in the germline V gene (reference sequence). V was clipped by 6 bases and J by 3 bases, with 14 bases between them. The DNA of the CDR3 is TGTGCCAGCAGCCCCCCAGACACTTACACCGGGGAGCTGTTTTTT. This sequence encodes CASSPPDTYTGELFF.

V and J are TRBV9 and TRBJ2-3; no clear D gene. Trimming took off 1 base at V and 7 bases at J, with 13 bases between the two ends. Looked up from germline, CDR1 is SGDLS and CDR2 is YYNGEE. The CDR3 has 14 residues. The CDR3, as DNA: TGTGCCAGCAGCGTAATCCCTTCAGCTCATACGCAGTATTTT. This translates into CASSVIPSAHTQYF.

V and J are TRBV11-2 and TRBJ2-7; 7 positions agree with TRBD1. Germline V gene lookup returns CDR1 SGHAT and CDR2 FQNNGV. The CDR3 spans 14 residues. V shed 3 bases and J 4 bases; nucleotides not matched to a gene: 6. CDR3 sequence: CASSFTGATYEQYF. The CDR3 coding sequence is TGTGCCAGCAGCTTCACAGGGGCGACTTACGAGCAGTACTTC.

This clone has just one count. Written as DNA, the CDR3 is TGCAGCGTTGTAGGACCAGTGGGAGATACGCAGTATTTT. This translates into CSVVGPVGDTQYF. This chain links TRBV29-1 with TRBJ2-3; D uncertain. V shed 4 bases and J shed 5 bases, with 13 bases lying between them. There are 13 residues in the CDR3. CDR1 and CDR2 (germline): SQVTM, ANQGSEA.

This chain uses TRBV27 with TRBJ1-1; D might be TRBD1 (5 bases). The germline gives CDR1 MNHEY, CDR2 SMNVEV (reference sequence). V lost 4 bases to trimming and J lost 6 bases, with 9 bases between them. The CDR3 spans 12 residues. The DNA for the CDR3 is TGTGCCAGCAGTTCGGGACTTCCTGAAGCTTTCTTT. Protein product: CASSSGLPEAFF.

V usage is TRBV11-2 and J usage is TRBJ1-2; D uncertain. This CDR3 is built from 12 residues. The V end was cut by 8 bases, the J end by 4 bases, with 11 bases between. Germline lookup yields CDR1 SGHAT and CDR2 FQNNGV. CDR3 nucleotides: TGTGCCAGCTCCGGGGTATCCTATGGCTACACCTTC. This gives the protein CASSGVSYGYTF. The variable domain in full, with the rest retrieved from reference TRBV11-2 and TRBJ1-2, is EAGVAQSPRYKIIEKRQSVAFWCNPISGHATLYWYQQILGQGPKLLIQFQNNGVVDDSQLPKDRFSAERLKGVDSTLKIQPAKLEDSAVYLCASSGVSYGYTFGSGTRLTVV.

This clone has only one observation. This chain joins TRBV19 and TRBJ2-2, with D unresolved. Trimming shortened V by 3 bases and J by 5 bases, and 7 bases separated the two germline ends. Germline V gene sequence: CDR1 LNHDA, CDR2 SQIVND (reference sequence). The CDR3 covers 13 residues. CDR3 bases: TGTGCCAGTAGTATGACAAATACCGGGGAGCTGTTTTTT. It translates to CASSMTNTGELFF.

This clone occurred once. The genes are TRBV18 and TRBJ2-7, with 9 nucleotides matching TRBD2. Per germline, CDR1 KGHSH and CDR2 LQKENI. This CDR3 has 15 residues. J gave up 0 bases and V 6 bases, and 6 bases lay outside the gene matches. CDR3: CASSLTSGNSYEQYF. CDR3 DNA: TGTGCCAGCTCGCTGACTAGCGGCAACTCCTACGAGCAGTACTTC.

The chain couples TRBV19 to TRBJ2-3; D is uncertain. The length of the CDR3 is 13 residues. Looked up from germline, CDR1 is LNHDA and CDR2 is SQIVND (reference sequence). Between the trimmed V and J ends, which lost 1 base and 1 base, there was a span of 3 bases. The CDR3 sequence is CASSIGGTDTQYF. CDR3 nucleotides: TGTGCCAGTAGTATAGGCGGCACAGATACGCAGTATTTT.

The chain couples TRBV6-1 to TRBJ2-1, with a possible D match to TRBD2 (5 bases). V dropped 2 bases and J dropped 6 bases, with 14 bases sitting between them. Germline-derived CDR1 and CDR2 are MNHNS and SASEGT. The CDR3 runs 15 residues. The CDR3 protein is CASSEPGRRTNEQFF. The CDR3 nucleotides read TGTGCCAGCAGTGAACCAGGTCGGAGGACCAATGAGCAGTTCTTC.

The chain is built from TRBV4-1 and TRBJ2-7, with TRBD2 identical over 9 bases. V dropped 3 bases and J dropped 4; count of bases not matched to a gene: 10. This CDR3 is built from 16 residues. CDR1 and CDR2 (germline): MGHRA, YSYEKL. In nucleotides, the CDR3 is TGCGCCAGCAGCCATCCCCTGACTAGCGGACAATACGAGCAGTACTTC. Translation: CASSHPLTSGQYEQYF.

Remarks on this clone: Relative to the germline gene, one junction end is altered; a read error may explain this. The J gene is TRBJ2-1, the V gene TRBV27; 7 nucleotides align to TRBD2. Germline V gene sequence: CDR1 MNHEY, CDR2 SMNVEV (reference sequence). The CDR3 is 14 amino acids. For the CDR3, the DNA is TGTGTCAGCAGTCTAGGGACTAACTACAATGAGCAGTTCTTC. This translates into CVSSLGTNYNEQFF.

The chain employs TRBV5-6 and TRBJ2-1; D may be TRBD1 (5 bases). The CDR3 is made up of 13 amino acids. CDR1 is SGHDT, CDR2 YYEEEE, per germline. V dropped 7 bases and J dropped 12 bases, with 20 bases sitting between them. DNA of the CDR3: TGTGCCAGCGGGATTGGACCCGACAGTCGGCAGTTCTTC. Encoded protein: CASGIGPDSRQFF.

The chain employs TRBV18 and TRBJ2-1; unclear D gene. Germline-derived CDR1 and CDR2 are KGHSH and LQKENI. With 0 bases removed from V and 9 bases from J, the gap between germline ends came to 6 bases. This CDR3 is 12 amino acids long. CDR3 sequence reads: CASSPPIGEQFF. The CDR3 bases are TGTGCCAGCTCACCACCGATAGGTGAGCAGTTCTTC.